The source of this TCR beta chain is a study of blood T cell repertoires in COVID-19. Assay: immunoSEQ multiplex PCR; the TCRdb copy retains only in-frame clones and omits some. Found here are hundreds of thousands of clones, roughly 90% of them singletons; the top ten hold about 3.9%. The TCR sequence derives from a woman in her forties or fifties with active or convalescent COVID-19. Material: peripheral blood.

In DNA, the CDR3 is TGTGCCAGCAGGGCAGGGAACTATGGCTACACCTTC. This sequence encodes CASRAGNYGYTF. This chain uses TRBV28 with TRBJ1-2; maybe TRBD1 (5 bases). There are 12 residues in the CDR3. Trimming removed 6 bases from V and 2 bases from J, with 7 bases in between. Per germline, CDR1 MDHEN and CDR2 SYDVKM.